What follows are 15 T cell receptor beta chains derived from one specimen sequenced in a study of cytomegalovirus exposure and HLA in healthy donors. PCR amplification relied on 60 Vbeta primers (plus 13 Jbeta primers). TCRdb keeps only in-frame clones here, not all; method: immunoSEQ multiplex PCR. The table lists about 160,000 clones, roughly 83% of them singletons. Sequencing used PBMCs. All receptors derive from a boy aged 2 to 10 in good health and CMV-seronegative.

The genes are TRBV5-5 and TRBJ1-1; TRBD1 matches 7 bases. V lost 5 bases to trimming and J lost 0 bases; unmatched junction nucleotides: 10. Germline V lookup: CDR1 SGHKS, CDR2 YYEKEE (reference sequence). This CDR3 is built from 16 residues. The CDR3 loop is CASREQGISLNTEAFF. The CDR3 DNA reads as TGTGCCAGCAGAGAACAGGGGATCAGCCTGAACACTGAAGCTTTCTTT.

This clone was recorded only once. The V gene is TRBV9, the J gene TRBJ2-4; D possibly corresponds to TRBD2 (5 bases). CDR1 is SGDLS, CDR2 YYNGEE, per germline. The germline V and J ends were trimmed by 0 bases and 1 base, with 5 bases remaining between them. The length of the CDR3 is 14 residues. The CDR3 nucleotides are TGTGCCAGCAGCGTAGGAGGGGCCAAAAACATTCAGTACTTC. Translating it yields CASSVGGAKNIQYF.

The V call is TRBV6-6, the J call TRBJ2-5; possible D gene TRBD1, 6 bases. CDR1 MNHNY and CDR2 SVGAGI come from the germline V gene (reference sequence). Trimming took 2 bases from V and 7 from J, leaving 17 bases between them. The CDR3 extends over 15 amino acids. CDR3 DNA: TGTGCCAGCAGTTACGGGTCAGGGGCCGGGTGGACCCAGTACTTC. It specifies CASSYGSGAGWTQYF.

The gene calls are TRBV5-6 and TRBJ1-2, with 8 bases lining up with TRBD1. Trimming removed 4 bases from V and 1 base from J; junction bases left unmatched: 6. CDR1 is SGHDT, CDR2 YYEEEE, per germline. The CDR3 is made up of 15 amino acids. CDR3 residues: CASSQGQALNYGYTF. The CDR3 nucleotides read TGTGCCAGCAGCCAGGGACAGGCACTTAACTATGGCTACACCTTC.

The genes are TRBV19 and TRBJ1-5, with 7 bases matching TRBD1. The CDR3 contains 14 residues. Trimming cost V 5 bases and J 4 bases; bases outside gene matches: 5. The germline gives CDR1 LNHDA, CDR2 SQIVND (reference sequence). In DNA, the CDR3 is TGTGCCAGTAGTTACGGGACAGAAAATCAGCCCCAGCATTTT. It is translated as CASSYGTENQPQHF.

This clone occurred once. This chain links TRBV5-6 with TRBJ2-3; tentatively, D is TRBD2 (6 bases). With 0 bases removed from V and 0 bases from J, the gap between germline ends came to 14 bases. The CDR3 runs to 17 residues. Germline V lookup: CDR1 SGHDT, CDR2 YYEEEE. The CDR3 DNA follows: TGTGCCAGCAGCTTGGGTATGGTAGCGGTTAGCACAGATACGCAGTATTTT. Protein: CASSLGMVAVSTDTQYF.

V gene TRBV27 combines with J gene TRBJ2-1, with 8 bases aligning to TRBD1. Germline trimming cut 3 bases from V and 1 base from J; bases unmatched to any gene: 2. Germline-derived CDR1 and CDR2 are MNHEY and SMNVEV (reference sequence). The CDR3 runs 15 residues. The CDR3 loop reads CASSFTGGSYNEQFF. DNA for the CDR3: TGTGCCAGCAGTTTCACAGGGGGTTCCTACAATGAGCAGTTCTTC.

The rearrangement uses TRBV5-6 and TRBJ2-1; 8 nucleotides agree with TRBD2. This CDR3 is 12 amino acids long. V shed 6 bases and J 5 bases; nucleotides not matched to a gene: 1. The V gene's germline CDR1 is SGHDT and CDR2 YYEEEE. The CDR3 region is CASIGGDNEQFF. CDR3 nucleotides: TGTGCCAGCATCGGGGGGGACAATGAGCAGTTCTTC.

The CDR3 DNA is TGCGCCAGCAGCGAGACCGTTATAGGGGACTATGGCTACACCTTC. This gives the protein CASSETVIGDYGYTF. The chain employs TRBV4-1 and TRBJ1-2; D is possibly TRBD1 (5 bases). Trimming shortened V by 5 bases and J by 3 bases, and 16 bases separated the two germline ends. The CDR3 consists of 15 residues. Germline assignment: CDR1 MGHRA and CDR2 YSYEKL.

This clone was seen a single time. This sequence joins TRBV10-3 and TRBJ1-1; 7 bases map to TRBD1. Germline CDR1 is ENHRY and CDR2 is SYGVKD. After removal of 2 bases from V and 0 bases from J, the junction contained 6 bases not matched to a gene. CDR3 length: 16 residues. CDR3 sequence (DNA): TGTGCCATCAGTGAGCGACAGGGTATATTGAACACTGAAGCTTTCTTT. Encoded protein: CAISERQGILNTEAFF.

The rearrangement uses TRBV11-3 and TRBJ2-3, with 11 bases identical to TRBD2. The CDR3 totals 16 residues. Germline lookup yields CDR1 SGHNT and CDR2 YENEEA. J gave up 1 base and V 5 bases, and 5 bases lay outside the gene matches. In nucleotides, the CDR3 is TGTGCCAGCAGCGTTAGCGGGAGGGCGGGCACAGATACGCAGTATTTT. Protein sequence: CASSVSGRAGTDTQYF.

The chain links TRBV9 to TRBJ1-2; unclear D gene. In germline, CDR1 is SGDLS, CDR2 YYNGEE. Trimming left V 0 bases short and J 2 bases short, with 11 bases between. The CDR3 is made up of 15 amino acids. CDR3 region: CASSVVPGGNYGYTF. For the CDR3, the DNA is TGTGCCAGCAGCGTAGTACCGGGAGGGAACTATGGCTACACCTTC. Looking up the rest from reference TRBV9 and TRBJ1-2 gives the full variable domain: DSGVTQTPKHLITATGQRVTLRCSPRSGDLSVYWYQQSLDQGLQFLIQYYNGEERAKGNILERFSAQQFPDLHSELNLSSLELGDSALYFCASSVVPGGNYGYTFGSGTRLTVV.

The chain links TRBV6-6 to TRBJ1-5, with TRBD1 matching 10 bases. This CDR3 contains 15 residues. In germline, CDR1 is MNHNY, CDR2 SVGAGI (reference sequence). The junction had 6 bases not matched to a gene; V was cut back by 6 bases and J by 4 bases. The CDR3: CASSLDRGLNQPQHF. CDR3 in DNA: TGTGCCAGCAGCCTAGACAGGGGGCTAAATCAGCCCCAGCATTTT.

This chain uses TRBV29-1 with TRBJ2-7; 10 bases are shared with TRBD1. CDR1 is SQVTM, CDR2 ANQGSEA, per germline. The V and J ends lost 8 bases and 2 bases, in that order; junction bases with no gene match: 21. The CDR3 has 18 residues. CDR3 amino acids: CSILKGGTGQGIPYEQYF. For the CDR3, the DNA is TGCAGCATCCTGAAGGGTGGTACGGGACAGGGGATCCCCTACGAGCAGTACTTC.

The chain joins TRBV6-1 to TRBJ2-7; possible D gene TRBD1, 6 bases. Trimming pared 8 bases from V and 1 base from J, leaving 18 bases between. The V gene's germline CDR1 is MNHNS and CDR2 SASEGT. The CDR3 has 15 amino acids. DNA for the CDR3: TGTGCCAGCTTCGCCGGGACACTCGCTTCCTACGAGCAGTACTTC. Encoded protein: CASFAGTLASYEQYF.